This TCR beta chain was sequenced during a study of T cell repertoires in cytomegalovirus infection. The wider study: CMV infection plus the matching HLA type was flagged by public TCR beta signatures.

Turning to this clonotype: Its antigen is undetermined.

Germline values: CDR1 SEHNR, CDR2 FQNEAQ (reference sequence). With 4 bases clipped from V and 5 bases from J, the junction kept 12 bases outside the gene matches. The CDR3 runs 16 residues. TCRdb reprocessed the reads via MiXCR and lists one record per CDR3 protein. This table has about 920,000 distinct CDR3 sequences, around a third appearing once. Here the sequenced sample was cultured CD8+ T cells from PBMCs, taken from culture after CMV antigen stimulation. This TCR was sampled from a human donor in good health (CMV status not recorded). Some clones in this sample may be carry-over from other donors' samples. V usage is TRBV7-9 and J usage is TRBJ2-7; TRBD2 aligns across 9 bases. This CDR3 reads CASSWRGAGGRHEQYV. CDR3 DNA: TGTGCCAGCAGCTGGAGAGGAGCGGGGGGTCGACACGAGCAGTACGTC.